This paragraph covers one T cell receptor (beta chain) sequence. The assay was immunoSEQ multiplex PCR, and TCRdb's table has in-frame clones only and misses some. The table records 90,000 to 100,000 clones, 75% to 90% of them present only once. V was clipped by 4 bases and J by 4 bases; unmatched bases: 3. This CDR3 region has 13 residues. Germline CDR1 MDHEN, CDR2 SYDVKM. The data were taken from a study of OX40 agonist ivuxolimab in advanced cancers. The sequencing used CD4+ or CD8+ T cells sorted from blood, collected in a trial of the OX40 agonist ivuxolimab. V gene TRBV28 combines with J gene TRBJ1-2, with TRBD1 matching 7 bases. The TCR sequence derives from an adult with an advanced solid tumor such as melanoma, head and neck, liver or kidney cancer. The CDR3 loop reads CASSSDRRYGYTF. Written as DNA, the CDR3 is TGTGCCAGCAGTTCGGACAGGCGCTATGGCTACACCTTC.